This T cell receptor (beta chain) was profiled in a study of blood T cell repertoires in COVID-19. Libraries were prepared by immunoSEQ multiplex PCR; TCRdb keeps only in-frame clonotypes and omits some of them. The table has 490,000 or so clones, around nine tenths seen once. The germline V and J ends were trimmed by 3 bases and 2 bases, with 7 bases remaining between them. The CDR3 sequence is 13 residues long. CDR1 SNHLY and CDR2 FYNNEI come from the germline V gene. Sequencing was performed on PBMCs or T cells enriched from blood (not recorded which). This sequence was found in a woman aged 55-70 years who had recovered from COVID-19. The chain combines TRBV2 with TRBJ1-2; D not certain. CDR3 amino acids: CASSDPVNYGYTF. The DNA for the CDR3 is TGTGCCAGCAGTGACCCAGTAAACTATGGCTACACCTTC.